The source of this T cell receptor beta chain is a study of T-cell reconstitution after alpha-beta-depleted transplantation in children. General study points: In some patients, recipient T cells and intrathymic progenitors surviving conditioning explained high day-60 diversity.

The TCRbeta library incorporated unique molecular identifiers. TCRdb passed the PCR reads through MiXCR, listing each CDR3 protein once. This table holds under 300,000 distinct CDR3 sequences, around 10% found once. The V end lost 1 base, the J end lost 14 bases, and 24 bases lay between the germline ends. The V gene's germline CDR1 is KGHSH and CDR2 LQKENI. The CDR3 loop spans 16 amino acids. This clonotype was counted at least ten times. Its antigen is still unknown. The V call is TRBV18, the J call TRBJ2-4, with a possible D match to TRBD1 (6 bases). The receptor's source is a male patient between 2 and 15 years old who had a stem cell transplant for chronic granulomatous disease, so the T cells may come from the graft donor. This sample comprised peripheral blood, obtained 180 days after TCRalphabeta/CD19-depleted stem cell transplant. CDR3 sequence reads: CASSPRLGHQVPVEYF. The CDR3, as DNA: TGTGCCAGCTCACCACGCCTGGGACACCAGGTTCCGGTGGAGTACTTC.